This TCR beta chain was found in a study of T-cell reconstitution after alpha-beta-depleted transplantation in children listed by TCRdb under 2016. Study-wide context: Using TCR repertoire profiling, the study quantitatively followed how T-cell immune reconstitution unfolded in children after TCRalphabeta/CD19-depleted allogeneic hematopoietic cell transplantation. Overall study results and their limits: Apparently early alphabetaT-cell count recovery about two months after transplant reportedly relied on only several hundred rapidly expanded clones derived from non-depleted graft cells. In some patients, high TCRbeta diversity at day 60 was attributed to recipient T cells and intrathymic progenitors that had survived conditioning. Over subsequent months, a decline in hyperexpanded clone frequencies was noted, and after one year, T-cell counts and TCRbeta diversity were mostly ascribed to newly produced T cells.

Receptors were amplified or captured by PCR. Reads for this sample came from an Illumina HiSeq 2500. Molecular barcoding was employed in the preparation of TCR libraries, with unique molecular identifiers being used to normalize TCRbeta repertoire quantification. Using fastp trimming at Q25 and MiXCR clonotype assembly, TCRdb reanalyzed the public sequencing data and kept in-frame beta chains. A single entry per CDR3 protein holds the most common genes and DNA from its merged rows. In all, the sample holds about 500,000 distinct CDR3 sequences, and roughly 10% of those were seen once. The ten largest account for about 15% of the sample. The CDR3 holds 12 amino acids from the cysteine to the phenylalanine. CDR3 DNA only is kept here, 36 bases in frame from base 1. Deletion took 1 base off V and 5 bases off J, with a span of 4 bases between the germline ends. CDR1 KGHDR and CDR2 SFDVKD are derived from the germline V gene.

This clonotype has just a few counts. The antigen it binds to is not known. No base quality values were provided; no much bigger clone lies one nucleotide off. Sample treatment or condition, as interpreted from the label and publication: allogeneic hematopoietic cell transplantation with graft depleted of TCRalphabeta T cells and CD19 B cells. Transplant recipients were children who received TCRalphabeta/CD19-depleted allogeneic hematopoietic cell grafts. The source is a female patient under 10 years old who had a stem cell transplant for aplastic anemia, so the T cells may come from the graft donor. Sequenced here: PBMCs, mostly from graft donor cells, sampled 180 days after TCRalphabeta/CD19-depleted stem cell transplant. The chain is made from TRBV24-1 and TRBJ2-5; a confident D gene designation cannot be given. The CDR3 has the sequence CATSDFRETQYF. At the DNA level, the sequence is TGTGCCACCAGTGATTTTCGGGAGACCCAGTACTTC.